The 9 T cell receptor beta chains below were found in one sample sequenced in a study of blood T cell repertoires in COVID-19. Profiling relied on immunoSEQ multiplex PCR, and the TCRdb table lists in-frame clones only, not all of them. The profile covers about 180,000 clones, with approximately 88% appearing a single time and 12% to 15% taken by the ten largest. Sequenced sample: peripheral blood. These receptor sequences come from a man between 18 and 29 years old with active or convalescent COVID-19.

The V call is TRBV5-6, the J call TRBJ1-1; no reliable D call. Germline lookup yields CDR1 SGHDT and CDR2 YYEEEE. Between the trimmed V and J ends, which lost 1 base and 4 bases, there was a span of 11 bases. The CDR3 is made up of 14 amino acids. The CDR3 reads CASSLRYEGTEAFF. In nucleotides, the CDR3 is TGTGCCAGCAGCTTGAGATATGAGGGCACTGAAGCTTTCTTT.

This rearrangement joins TRBV6-6 to TRBJ1-3; 9 nucleotides match TRBD1. The CDR3 is made up of 15 amino acids. The V segment lost 5 bases and the J segment 4 bases; nucleotides outside the gene matches: 6. Per germline, CDR1 MNHNY and CDR2 SVGAGI (reference sequence). DNA for the CDR3: TGTGCCAGCAGTCCCGGGACAGGGAACGGAAACACCATATATTTT. Residues: CASSPGTGNGNTIYF.

The chain couples TRBV19 to TRBJ1-2; 8 bases map to TRBD1. Germline V gene sequence: CDR1 LNHDA, CDR2 SQIVND (reference sequence). CDR3 length: 14 amino acids. The V gene end was trimmed by 5 bases and the J gene end by 8 bases; junction bases not matched to a gene: 10. The CDR3 sequence: CASSPDQGASGYTF. The CDR3 DNA sequence: TGTGCCAGTAGTCCGGATCAGGGGGCGTCCGGCTACACCTTC. Full variable domain (missing parts from reference TRBV19 and TRBJ1-2): DGGITQSPKYLFRKEGQNVTLSCEQNLNHDAMYWYRQDPGQGLRLIYYSQIVNDFQKGDIAEGYSVSREKKESFPLTVTSAQKNPTAFYLCASSPDQGASGYTFGSGTRLTVV.

The J gene is TRBJ1-1, the V gene TRBV19; D may be TRBD1 (5 bases). Germline lookup yields CDR1 LNHDA and CDR2 SQIVND (reference sequence). Trimming took 3 bases from V and 4 from J, leaving 12 bases between them. CDR3 length equals 14 residues. The CDR3 is CASSIVTGITEAFF. The CDR3 DNA reads as TGTGCCAGTAGTATCGTAACAGGCATCACTGAAGCTTTCTTT.

Comments on this clone: The junction and the germline gene differ at one end; a read error may be behind it. The chain joins TRBV11-2 to TRBJ1-5; 8 bases align to TRBD1. The CDR3 runs to 15 residues. CDR1 is SGHAT and CDR2 is FQNNGV in the germline V gene. The CDR3 is CASSSTGQGNQPQHF. CDR3 sequence (DNA): TGTGCCAGCAGCTCAACTGGACAGGGCAACCAGCCCCAGCATTTT.

The chain is built from TRBV2 and TRBJ2-7; 11 nucleotides line up with TRBD2. The germline V gene encodes CDR1 SNHLY and CDR2 FYNNEI. The junction had 4 bases not matched to a gene; V was cut back by 5 bases and J by 4 bases. The CDR3 sequence is 14 residues long. Here the CDR3 reads CASSTGTSGYEQYF. The DNA of the CDR3 is TGTGCCAGCAGTACCGGGACTAGCGGATACGAGCAGTACTTC.

The chain joins TRBV6-5 to TRBJ2-7; D is possibly TRBD1 (7 bases). The CDR3 has 14 residues. Germline values: CDR1 MNHEY, CDR2 SVGAGI. Trimming stripped 5 bases from V and 0 bases from J, with 11 bases between. The CDR3 DNA sequence: TGTGCCAGCAGTCCAGGGGGGAGCTCCTACGAGCAGTACTTC. Translating gives CASSPGGSSYEQYF.

The V call is TRBV19, the J call TRBJ2-1; no clear D. There are 11 residues in the CDR3. Trimming pared 2 bases from V and 10 bases from J, leaving 6 bases between. The germline CDR1 and CDR2 sequences are LNHDA and SQIVND (reference sequence). CDR3 nucleotide sequence: TGTGCCAGTAGTATACGGCGGGAGCAGTTCTTC. Translated: CASSIRREQFF.

J is TRBJ2-1 and V is TRBV7-9; possible D gene TRBD2, 6 bases. Germline CDR1 is SEHNR and CDR2 is FQNEAQ (reference sequence). CDR3 length equals 14 residues. V was clipped by 5 bases and J by 9 bases, with 17 bases between them. The CDR3: CASSGLPQGAEQFF. CDR3 nucleotide sequence: TGTGCCAGCAGCGGACTACCCCAAGGCGCTGAGCAGTTCTTC.